This T cell receptor (beta chain) originates from a study of T cell responses to AZD1222 COVID-19 vaccine. Study as a whole: Second doses at about 4 or about 12 weeks were pooled. Overall study findings and caveats: Only 6 or 7 AZD1222 recipients tested seropositive at baseline. Vaccination with two AZD1222 doses was followed by a rise in Spike-specific TCR breadth and depth. At 160-218 and 743-854, vaccine-associated CD4 TCRs were dominant, and they spanned spike.

Profiled with immunoSEQ multiplex PCR; TCRdb holds only in-frame clones, not every one. Of over 100,000 clones in the sample, 70% to 90% were seen once. This CDR3 spans 16 amino acids. V lost 6 bases and J lost 6; bases outside the gene matches: 10. The V gene's germline CDR1 is SNHLY and CDR2 FYNNEI. About this clone: The antigen remains unidentified.

Here the sequenced sample was peripheral blood, taken on day 0 of AZD1222 vaccination. The sequence was obtained from an adult in good health. The V and J genes are TRBV2 and TRBJ2-3, with 12 nucleotides matching TRBD2. The CDR3: CASRAWTSGASDTQYF. The CDR3 DNA follows: TGTGCCAGCAGAGCATGGACTAGCGGGGCTTCGGATACGCAGTATTTT.